This TCR beta chain came from a study of PD-L1 blockade in urothelial cancer. Profiled with immunoSEQ multiplex PCR; TCRdb holds only in-frame clones, not every one. The table includes roughly 87,000 clones, around 90% detected once. The time point denotes: pretreatment peripheral blood. The CDR3 is 12 residues long. The V and J ends lost 7 bases and 4 bases respectively, with 8 bases between them. Per germline, CDR1 MDHEN and CDR2 SYDVKM. This clonotype was sampled from an elderly woman with urothelial cancer. The source was PBMCs, collected around atezolizumab (anti-PD-L1) treatment. The chain links TRBV28 to TRBJ2-1; maybe TRBD1 (6 bases). The CDR3, as DNA: TGTGCCAGCACCGGACAGTACAATGAGCAGTTCTTC. Translation gives CASTGQYNEQFF.